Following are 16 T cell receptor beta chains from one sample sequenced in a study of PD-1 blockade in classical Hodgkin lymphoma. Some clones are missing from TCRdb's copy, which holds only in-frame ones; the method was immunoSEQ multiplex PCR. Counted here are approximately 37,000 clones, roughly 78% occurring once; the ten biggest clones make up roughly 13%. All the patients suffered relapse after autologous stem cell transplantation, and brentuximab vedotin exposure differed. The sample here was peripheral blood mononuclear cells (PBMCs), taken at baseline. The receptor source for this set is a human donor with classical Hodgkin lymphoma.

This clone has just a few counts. The CDR3 region is CASSQGQGRETQYF. The DNA of the CDR3 is TGTGCCAGCAGCCAGGGACAGGGGCGAGAGACCCAGTACTTC. This chain joins TRBV5-4 and TRBJ2-5; 10 positions agree with TRBD1. This CDR3 comprises 14 residues. Germline V gene sequence: CDR1 SGHNT, CDR2 YYREEE (reference sequence). Trimming took 4 bases from V and 4 from J; bases not matched to a gene: 4.

CDR3 in amino acids: CASSWAGSRTGELFF. The CDR3 region has the DNA TGTGCCAGCAGTTGGGCAGGGAGTCGTACCGGGGAGCTGTTTTTT. This chain uses TRBV6-5 with TRBJ2-2, with D possibly being TRBD1 or TRBD2 (5 bases each). Between the trimmed V and J ends, which lost 4 bases and 5 bases, there was a span of 14 bases. The germline gives CDR1 MNHEY, CDR2 SVGAGI. This CDR3 contains 15 residues.

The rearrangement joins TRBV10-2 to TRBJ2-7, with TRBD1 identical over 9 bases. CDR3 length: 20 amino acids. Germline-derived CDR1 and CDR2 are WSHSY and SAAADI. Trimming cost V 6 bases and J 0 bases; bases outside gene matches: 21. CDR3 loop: CASSPRGTGGCFSSSYEQYF. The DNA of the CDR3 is TGCGCCAGCAGCCCCCGCGGTACAGGGGGCTGCTTTTCTTCCTCCTACGAGCAGTACTTC.

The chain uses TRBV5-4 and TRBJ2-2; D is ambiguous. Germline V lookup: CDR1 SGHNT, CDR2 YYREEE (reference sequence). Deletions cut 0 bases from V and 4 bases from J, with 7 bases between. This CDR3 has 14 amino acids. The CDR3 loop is CASSLDTATGELFF. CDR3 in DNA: TGTGCCAGCAGCTTGGACACGGCCACCGGGGAGCTGTTTTTT.

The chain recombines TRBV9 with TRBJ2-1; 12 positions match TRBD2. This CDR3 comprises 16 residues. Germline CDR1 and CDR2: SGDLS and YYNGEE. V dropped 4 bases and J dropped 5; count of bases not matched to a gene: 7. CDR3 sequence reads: CASSSRLAGVNNEQFF. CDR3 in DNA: TGTGCCAGCAGCTCCCGACTAGCGGGGGTAAACAATGAGCAGTTCTTC. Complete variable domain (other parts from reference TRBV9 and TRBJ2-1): DSGVTQTPKHLITATGQRVTLRCSPRSGDLSVYWYQQSLDQGLQFLIQYYNGEERAKGNILERFSAQQFPDLHSELNLSSLELGDSALYFCASSSRLAGVNNEQFFGPGTRLTVL.

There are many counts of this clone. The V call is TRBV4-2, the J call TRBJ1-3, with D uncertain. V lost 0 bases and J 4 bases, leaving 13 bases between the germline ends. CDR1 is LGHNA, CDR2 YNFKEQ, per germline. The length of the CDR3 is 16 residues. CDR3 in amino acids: CASSQDANEAGNTIYF. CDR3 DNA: TGTGCCAGCAGCCAAGATGCGAACGAGGCGGGAAACACCATATATTTT.

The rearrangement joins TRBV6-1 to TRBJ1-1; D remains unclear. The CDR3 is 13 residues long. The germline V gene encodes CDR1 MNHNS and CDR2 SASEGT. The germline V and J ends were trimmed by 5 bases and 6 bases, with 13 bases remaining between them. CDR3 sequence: CASSFESGSEAFF. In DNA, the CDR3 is TGTGCCAGCAGTTTTGAGAGCGGTTCTGAAGCTTTCTTT.

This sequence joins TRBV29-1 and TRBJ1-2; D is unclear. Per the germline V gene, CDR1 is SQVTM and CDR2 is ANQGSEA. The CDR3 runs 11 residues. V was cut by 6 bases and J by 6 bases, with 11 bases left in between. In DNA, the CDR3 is TGCAGCGTCGAACGTAGAGATGGCTACACCTTC. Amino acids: CSVERRDGYTF.

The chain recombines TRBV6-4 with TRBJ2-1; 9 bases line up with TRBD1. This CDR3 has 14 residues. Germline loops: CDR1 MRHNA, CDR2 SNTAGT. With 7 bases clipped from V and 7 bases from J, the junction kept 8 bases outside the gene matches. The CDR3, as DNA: TGTGCCAGCAAAGTGACAGGGGGTACGAATGAGCAGTTCTTC. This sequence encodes CASKVTGGTNEQFF.

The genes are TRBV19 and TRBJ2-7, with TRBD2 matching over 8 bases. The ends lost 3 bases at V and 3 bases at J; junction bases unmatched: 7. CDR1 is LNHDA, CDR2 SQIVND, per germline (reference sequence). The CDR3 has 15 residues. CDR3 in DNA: TGTGCCAGTAGTATTCGAAGGACTAGCCTCTACGAGCAGTACTTC. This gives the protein CASSIRRTSLYEQYF. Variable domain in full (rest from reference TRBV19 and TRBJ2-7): DGGITQSPKYLFRKEGQNVTLSCEQNLNHDAMYWYRQDPGQGLRLIYYSQIVNDFQKGDIAEGYSVSREKKESFPLTVTSAQKNPTAFYLCASSIRRTSLYEQYFGPGTRLTVT.

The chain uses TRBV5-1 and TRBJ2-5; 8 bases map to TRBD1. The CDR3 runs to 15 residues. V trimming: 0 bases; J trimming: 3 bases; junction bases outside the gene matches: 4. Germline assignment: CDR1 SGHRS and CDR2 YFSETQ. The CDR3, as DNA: TGCGCCAGCAGCTTGGAGACAGGGGATAAAGAGACCCAGTACTTC. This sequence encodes CASSLETGDKETQYF.

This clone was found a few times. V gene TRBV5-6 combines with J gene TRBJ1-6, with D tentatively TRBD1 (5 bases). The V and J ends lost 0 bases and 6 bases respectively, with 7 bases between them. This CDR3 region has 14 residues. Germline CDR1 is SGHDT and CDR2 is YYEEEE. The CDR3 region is CASSLGGFNSPLHF. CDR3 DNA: TGTGCCAGCAGCTTGGGGGGCTTTAATTCACCCCTCCACTTT.

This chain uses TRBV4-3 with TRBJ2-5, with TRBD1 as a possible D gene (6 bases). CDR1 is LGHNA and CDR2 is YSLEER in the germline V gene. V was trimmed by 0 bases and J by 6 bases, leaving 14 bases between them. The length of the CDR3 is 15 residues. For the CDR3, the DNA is TGCGCCAGCAGCCAAGATCGTCAGGGGCAAAAGACCCAGTACTTC. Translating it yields CASSQDRQGQKTQYF.

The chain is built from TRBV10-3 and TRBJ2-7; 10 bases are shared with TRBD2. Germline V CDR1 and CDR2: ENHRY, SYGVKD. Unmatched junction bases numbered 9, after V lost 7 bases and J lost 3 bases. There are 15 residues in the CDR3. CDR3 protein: CAIKPTSGVSYEQYF. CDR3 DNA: TGTGCCATCAAACCCACTAGCGGGGTAAGCTACGAGCAGTACTTC.

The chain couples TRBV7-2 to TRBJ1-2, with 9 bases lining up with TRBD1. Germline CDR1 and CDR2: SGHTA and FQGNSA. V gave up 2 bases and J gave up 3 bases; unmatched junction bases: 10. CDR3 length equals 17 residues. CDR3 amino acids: CASSLRETGTGHYGYTF. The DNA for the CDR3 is TGTGCCAGCAGCTTACGTGAAACCGGGACAGGGCACTATGGCTACACCTTC. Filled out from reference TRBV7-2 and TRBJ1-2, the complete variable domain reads GAGVSQSPSNKVTEKGKDVELRCDPISGHTALYWYRQSLGQGLEFLIYFQGNSAPDKSGLPSDRFSAERTGGSVSTLTIQRTQQEDSAVYLCASSLRETGTGHYGYTFGSGTRLTVV.

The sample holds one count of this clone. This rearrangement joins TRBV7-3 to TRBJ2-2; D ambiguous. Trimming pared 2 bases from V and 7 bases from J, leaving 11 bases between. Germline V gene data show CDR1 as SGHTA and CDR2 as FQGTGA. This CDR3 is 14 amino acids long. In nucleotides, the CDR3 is TGTGCCAGCAGCTTACGGCACGCAGTCGGGGAGCTGTTTTTT. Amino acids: CASSLRHAVGELFF.